This TCR beta chain appears in the sequencing data of a study of blood T cell repertoires in COVID-19. Overall study context: The study drew acute and convalescent COVID-19 samples from the United States, Italy and Spain. Sample material is recorded as cDNA or gDNA derived from T cells, B-cell-depleted T cells, or PBMCs.

Per the original data handling: Reference gene primer amplification gave nucleated cell count estimates. Here immunoSEQ multiplex PCR was the method, and the copy in TCRdb shows in-frame clones only, minus some. V and J calls and clone size are those listed in that table; D and trimming were worked out from the DNA. This table holds a few hundred thousand clones, 82% found once. This CDR3 region has 15 residues. Per germline, CDR1 SGHNT and CDR2 YYREEE (reference sequence). V was clipped by 2 bases and J by 8 bases, with 19 bases between them. Sample: peripheral blood. The chain has TRBV5-4 and TRBJ1-1; maybe TRBD1 (5 bases). The sequence was collected from a woman aged 80 or over with acute or convalescent COVID-19. The chain's CDR3 is CASSFAVGGRGEAFF. For the CDR3, the DNA is TGTGCCAGCAGCTTTGCTGTGGGGGGGAGAGGCGAAGCTTTCTTT.